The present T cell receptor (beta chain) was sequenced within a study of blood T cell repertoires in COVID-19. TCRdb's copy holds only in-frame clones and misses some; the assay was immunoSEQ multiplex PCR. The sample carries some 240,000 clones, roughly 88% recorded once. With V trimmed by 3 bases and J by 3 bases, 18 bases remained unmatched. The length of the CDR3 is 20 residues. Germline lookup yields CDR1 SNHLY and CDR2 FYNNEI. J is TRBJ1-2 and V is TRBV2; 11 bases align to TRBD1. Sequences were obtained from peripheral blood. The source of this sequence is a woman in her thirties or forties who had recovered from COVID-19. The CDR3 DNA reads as TGTGCCAGCAGTGACAATGGACAGGGGGCCCGCTCCGTACTATACTATGGCTACACCTTC. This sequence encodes CASSDNGQGARSVLYYGYTF.